Following are 32 T cell receptor beta chains from one sample sequenced in a study of T cell responses to AZD1222 COVID-19 vaccine. Method: immunoSEQ multiplex PCR; TCRdb's copy keeps in-frame clones and lacks some. The repertoire holds 110,000 to 150,000 clones, over 85% seen once, with just over 5.5% in the top ten. This specimen was peripheral blood, taken on day 0 of AZD1222 vaccination. The origin of the receptors is an adult in good health.

The V and J genes are TRBV25-1 and TRBJ1-6, with D unresolved. The germline gives CDR1 MGHDK, CDR2 SYGVNS. Trimming took 1 base from V and 6 from J, leaving 13 bases between them. This CDR3 has 16 amino acids. The CDR3 sequence is CASSESPQPFNSPLHF. CDR3 DNA: TGTGCCAGCAGTGAATCGCCCCAGCCTTTTAATTCACCCCTCCACTTT.

V and J are TRBV28 and TRBJ1-2; the D gene is possibly TRBD1 (6 bases). Germline V gene data show CDR1 as MDHEN and CDR2 as SYDVKM. Between the trimmed V and J ends, which lost 7 bases and 1 base, there was a span of 13 bases. This CDR3 is built from 14 residues. Written as DNA, the CDR3 is TGTGCCAGCACCATGACAGGACATAACTATGGCTACACCTTC. This gives the protein CASTMTGHNYGYTF.

The DNA of the CDR3 is TGTGCCAGCAGCTTAGCAGTGGGGTCCTACAATGAGCAGTTCTTC. Translation gives CASSLAVGSYNEQFF. The genes are TRBV7-2 and TRBJ2-1; no reliable D call. The CDR3 length is 15 residues. V shed 0 bases and J shed 1 base, with 7 bases lying between them. Germline V gene data show CDR1 as SGHTA and CDR2 as FQGNSA.

This rearrangement joins TRBV5-1 to TRBJ2-5; 8 bases agree with TRBD1. Trimming removed 0 bases from V and 5 bases from J; junction bases left unmatched: 3. Germline V gene sequence: CDR1 SGHRS, CDR2 YFSETQ. This CDR3 comprises 14 residues. In nucleotides, the CDR3 is TGCGCCAGCAGCTTGGAGACAGGGGACGAGACCCAGTACTTC. Amino acids: CASSLETGDETQYF.

The V gene is TRBV2, the J gene TRBJ1-6; TRBD1 aligns across 7 bases. Germline lookup yields CDR1 SNHLY and CDR2 FYNNEI. Germline trimming cut 6 bases from V and 7 bases from J; bases unmatched to any gene: 6. This CDR3 contains 14 residues. The CDR3 loop is CASSFPGQNSPLHF. DNA of the CDR3: TGTGCCAGCAGCTTCCCGGGACAGAATTCACCCCTCCACTTT.

This rearrangement joins TRBV7-2 to TRBJ2-1, with TRBD2 identical over 13 bases. CDR1 is SGHTA, CDR2 FQGNSA, per germline. V trimming: 5 bases; J trimming: 11 bases; junction bases outside the gene matches: 12. There are 16 residues in the CDR3. CDR3 residues: CASSPGLAGALGKQFF. For the CDR3, the DNA is TGTGCCAGCAGCCCTGGACTAGCGGGAGCCTTAGGTAAGCAGTTCTTC. Drawing the rest from reference TRBV7-2 and TRBJ2-1, the complete variable domain is GAGVSQSPSNKVTEKGKDVELRCDPISGHTALYWYRQSLGQGLEFLIYFQGNSAPDKSGLPSDRFSAERTGGSVSTLTIQRTQQEDSAVYLCASSPGLAGALGKQFFGPGTRLTVL.

This clone has more than one count but fewer than ten. This sequence joins TRBV19 and TRBJ2-7; D gene uncertain. V lost 3 bases and J lost 3, with 6 bases in between. CDR1 is LNHDA, CDR2 SQIVND, per germline (reference sequence). The CDR3 covers 12 residues. CDR3 sequence reads: CASSISIYEQYF. The CDR3 DNA is TGTGCCAGTAGTATCAGCATCTACGAGCAGTACTTC.

The chain combines TRBV9 with TRBJ1-1; 8 positions match TRBD1. V was clipped by 3 bases and J by 5 bases; unmatched bases: 6. The CDR3 is made up of 14 amino acids. Germline V gene data show CDR1 as SGDLS and CDR2 as YYNGEE. CDR3 coding DNA: TGTGCCAGCAGCGCCTGGACAGGGAAGACTGAAGCTTTCTTT. It encodes CASSAWTGKTEAFF.

The table lists this clone with a count of one. J is TRBJ1-1 and V is TRBV7-2; D not resolved. Trimming took 5 bases from V and 1 from J, leaving 11 bases between them. Germline values: CDR1 SGHTA, CDR2 FQGNSA. The CDR3 sequence is 14 residues long. CDR3 region: CASSLGLGNTEAFF. In DNA, the CDR3 is TGTGCCAGCAGCCTCGGCCTAGGGAACACTGAAGCTTTCTTT.

This rearrangement joins TRBV30 to TRBJ1-2, with 7 nucleotides matching TRBD1. Germline V lookup: CDR1 GTSNPN, CDR2 SVGIG (reference sequence). The junction had 2 bases not matched to a gene; V was cut back by 3 bases and J by 1 base. The CDR3 is made up of 13 amino acids. CDR3 in amino acids: CAWRQGSNYGYTF. The CDR3 DNA reads as TGTGCCTGGAGACAGGGGAGTAACTATGGCTACACCTTC.

The genes are TRBV5-6 and TRBJ2-5; TRBD1 might be the D (5 bases). CDR1 and CDR2 from the germline V gene are SGHDT and YYEEEE. The CDR3 sequence is 14 residues long. V lost 2 bases, J lost 3 bases, and 11 bases lay in between. In nucleotides, the CDR3 is TGTGCCAGCAGCTTTGGGGCGGAAAAAGAGACCCAGTACTTC. It is translated as CASSFGAEKETQYF.

The V and J genes are TRBV4-3 and TRBJ2-1; D is perhaps TRBD2 (5 bases). V was pared by 4 bases and J by 6 bases, with 16 bases between. The CDR3 consists of 15 residues. CDR1 is LGHNA and CDR2 is YSLEER in the germline V gene. The CDR3 is CASSPKNPGFNEQFF. For the CDR3, the DNA is TGCGCCAGCAGCCCAAAAAATCCGGGGTTCAATGAGCAGTTCTTC.

This rearrangement joins TRBV20-1 to TRBJ2-7; maybe TRBD1 (6 bases). The CDR3 covers 11 residues. V lost 3 bases, J lost 4 bases, and 7 bases lay in between. Germline-derived CDR1 and CDR2 are DFQATT and SNEGSKA (reference sequence). The CDR3 nucleotides read TGCAGTGCTAGGCAGGGGTACGAGCAGTACTTC. Its protein is CSARQGYEQYF.

V is TRBV5-1 and J is TRBJ2-5; 9 nucleotides match TRBD1. CDR3 size: 16 residues. Germline V gives CDR1 SGHRS, CDR2 YFSETQ. V shed 4 bases and J 4 bases; nucleotides not matched to a gene: 11. Written as DNA, the CDR3 is TGCGCCAGCAGCACAGGGACAGGGAGGGCCGGAGAGACCCAGTACTTC. It yields the protein CASSTGTGRAGETQYF.

This rearrangement joins TRBV6-5 to TRBJ1-2; no clear D gene. Germline V gene sequence: CDR1 MNHEY, CDR2 SVGAGI. V dropped 4 bases and J dropped 3 bases, with 12 bases sitting between them. This CDR3 is built from 14 residues. The chain's CDR3 is CASSSIGSDYGYTF. The CDR3 DNA is TGTGCCAGCAGTTCTATCGGGAGCGACTATGGCTACACCTTC.

Comment on this clone: One end of the junction does not line up with germline, which may come from a read error. Written as DNA, the CDR3 is TGTGCCAGCAGTGGACAGGTCCATCTAAAATCTAAAAAGCTGTTTTTT. This gives the protein CASSGQVHLKSKKLFF. The V gene is TRBV25-1, the J gene TRBJ1-4; the D gene is possibly TRBD1 (6 bases). CDR1 is MGHDK, CDR2 SYGVNS, per germline. This CDR3 is 16 amino acids long.

This chain uses TRBV30 with TRBJ1-2; D may be TRBD1 (5 bases). V gave up 5 bases and J gave up 6 bases, with 22 bases separating them. CDR1 is GTSNPN and CDR2 is SVGIG in the germline V gene (reference sequence). There are 15 residues in the CDR3. Here the CDR3 DNA reads TGTGCCTGGGCGGGACTTTCAAGGGGTCAGCATGGCTACACCTTC. Its translation: CAWAGLSRGQHGYTF.

The chain combines TRBV19 with TRBJ2-1, with TRBD2 matching over 12 bases. This CDR3 is built from 16 residues. V was pared by 5 bases and J by 7 bases, with 9 bases of the junction left unmatched. Germline CDR1 is LNHDA and CDR2 is SQIVND (reference sequence). The CDR3 is CASSLAGGTARNEQFF. The CDR3, as DNA: TGTGCCAGTAGTCTAGCGGGAGGGACCGCCAGGAATGAGCAGTTCTTC.

V and J are TRBV5-5 and TRBJ2-3; D could derive from TRBD1 or TRBD2 (5 bases each). Germline CDR1 reads SGHKS; CDR2 reads YYEKEE (reference sequence). V was clipped by 1 base and J by 1 base, with 10 bases between them. This CDR3 spans 15 amino acids. The CDR3, as DNA: TGTGCCAGCAGCTTGTTGGGGGTCGGCACAGATACGCAGTATTTT. This translates into CASSLLGVGTDTQYF.

V and J are TRBV7-8 and TRBJ1-5; TRBD1 is a possible D gene (5 bases). Germline lookup yields CDR1 SGHVS and CDR2 FQNEAQ. With 2 bases removed from V and 7 bases from J, the gap between germline ends came to 15 bases. The CDR3 totals 15 residues. The CDR3 nucleotides read TGTGCCAGCAGCTTAAGGTCGGGGGATGGACAGCCCCAGCATTTT. It codes for CASSLRSGDGQPQHF. Combining the CDR3 with reference TRBV7-8 and TRBJ1-5 gives the whole variable domain GAGVSQSPRYKVAKRGQDVALRCDPISGHVSLFWYQQALGQGPEFLTYFQNEAQLDKSGLPSDRFFAERPEGSVSTLKIQRTQQEDSAVYLCASSLRSGDGQPQHFGDGTRLSIL.

As for this clone: The same CDR3 arises from other DNA sequences in this sample as well. The chain uses TRBV27 and TRBJ2-2; 7 positions match TRBD2. Germline V gene lookup returns CDR1 MNHEY and CDR2 SMNVEV (reference sequence). The CDR3 consists of 15 residues. V trimming: 3 bases; J trimming: 5 bases; junction bases outside the gene matches: 6. As DNA, the CDR3 is TGTGCCAGCAGTTTTGGTGGGAGGGGTACCGGGGAGCTGTTTTTT. Translated: CASSFGGRGTGELFF.

The chain employs TRBV19 and TRBJ1-5; D perhaps matches TRBD1 (5 bases). Trimming cost V 10 bases and J 3 bases, with 13 bases left between them. The CDR3 spans 13 residues. Germline lookup yields CDR1 LNHDA and CDR2 SQIVND (reference sequence). The CDR3 reads CAISRDPNQPQHF. CDR3 nucleotide sequence: TGTGCCATCTCCCGGGACCCCAATCAGCCCCAGCATTTT.

The gene calls are TRBV5-1 and TRBJ2-1; the D gene is possibly TRBD2 (6 bases). V shed 2 bases and J shed 7 bases, with 19 bases lying between them. The CDR3 totals 16 residues. Germline V gives CDR1 SGHRS, CDR2 YFSETQ. This CDR3 is CASSLSPFGGKNEQFF. Written as DNA, the CDR3 is TGCGCCAGCAGCTTATCCCCTTTTGGCGGGAAGAATGAGCAGTTCTTC.

The chain has TRBV6-2 or TRBV6-3 and TRBJ1-1, with D perhaps matching TRBD1 (5 bases). Germline V gives CDR1 MNHEY, CDR2 SVGEGT. The length of the CDR3 is 13 residues. Trimming pared 2 bases from V and 6 bases from J, leaving 10 bases between. The chain's CDR3 is CASSYPWGPEAFF. DNA of the CDR3: TGTGCCAGCAGTTACCCGTGGGGCCCTGAAGCTTTCTTT.

The CDR3 nucleotides are TGTGCCAGCAGTACCCGGAGGACTGGGTACGAGCAGTACTTC. The encoded protein is CASSTRRTGYEQYF. The chain uses TRBV27 and TRBJ2-7; TRBD2 might be the D (5 bases). This CDR3 comprises 14 residues. Germline values: CDR1 MNHEY, CDR2 SMNVEV (reference sequence). The V end lost 5 bases, the J end lost 4 bases, and 15 bases lay between the germline ends.

V is TRBV28 and J is TRBJ2-1; 8 nucleotides agree with TRBD2. After removal of 6 bases from V and 6 bases from J, the junction contained 13 bases not matched to a gene. This CDR3 has 16 residues. CDR1 and CDR2 from the germline V gene are MDHEN and SYDVKM. For the CDR3, the DNA is TGTGCCAGCAGCATGGTCTTGCGGGGGGCCTTCAATGAGCAGTTCTTC. This sequence encodes CASSMVLRGAFNEQFF.

The V and J genes are TRBV7-9 and TRBJ2-1, with 14 bases matching TRBD2. This CDR3 is built from 17 residues. Looked up from germline, CDR1 is SEHNR and CDR2 is FQNEAQ (reference sequence). V trimming: 3 bases; J trimming: 5 bases; junction bases outside the gene matches: 6. For the CDR3, the DNA is TGTGCCAGCAGCTTGACGCCGGGACTAGCGGGAGACAATGAGCAGTTCTTC. Its protein product is CASSLTPGLAGDNEQFF.

The count of this clone is one. The chain recombines TRBV5-1 with TRBJ2-1, with 7 bases lining up with TRBD2. Germline V gene data show CDR1 as SGHRS and CDR2 as YFSETQ. The ends lost 5 bases at V and 6 bases at J; junction bases unmatched: 11. The CDR3 totals 15 residues. The CDR3 nucleotides are TGCGCCAGCAGATTGCGGGGGTCGGTAGGCAATGAGCAGTTCTTC. Translation: CASRLRGSVGNEQFF.

CDR3 DNA sequence: TGTGCCAGCAGCTTAGGAGGGGGAACTAATGAAAAACTGTTTTTT. Protein sequence: CASSLGGGTNEKLFF. This sequence joins TRBV7-2 and TRBJ1-4, with D perhaps TRBD1 (6 bases). Germline V gene lookup returns CDR1 SGHTA and CDR2 FQGNSA. The CDR3 length is 15 residues. V dropped 1 base and J dropped 1 base, with 7 bases sitting between them.

The chain joins TRBV5-1 to TRBJ1-2, with D possibly matching TRBD1 (5 bases). Trimming removed 4 bases from V and 2 bases from J, with 9 bases in between. Germline CDR1 and CDR2: SGHRS and YFSETQ. The CDR3 runs to 13 residues. The CDR3: CASSPTANYGYTF. The CDR3 nucleotides read TGCGCCAGCAGCCCGACAGCAAACTATGGCTACACCTTC.

The chain joins TRBV10-3 to TRBJ2-5, with D possibly being TRBD2 (5 bases). Germline lookup yields CDR1 ENHRY and CDR2 SYGVKD. The V end was cut by 4 bases, the J end by 0 bases, with 12 bases between. The length of the CDR3 is 15 residues. The CDR3 DNA reads as TGTGCCATCAGTGGTAGAAGCGGAAACCAAGAGACCCAGTACTTC. Amino acid sequence: CAISGRSGNQETQYF.

The chain recombines TRBV6-5 with TRBJ1-5, with 8 positions matching TRBD1. This CDR3 contains 14 residues. V was clipped by 5 bases and J by 4 bases; unmatched bases: 4. Germline values: CDR1 MNHEY, CDR2 SVGAGI. In DNA, the CDR3 is TGTGCCAGCAGTACAGGGGGGACGAATCAGCCCCAGCATTTT. Protein product: CASSTGGTNQPQHF.